This T cell receptor (beta chain) was found in a study of T-cell reconstitution after alpha-beta-depleted transplantation in children. General observations from the study: There were reportedly several hundred expanded graft clones from which alpha-beta T cells came about two months after transplant. T cells produced anew were the main source of T-cell counts and diversity one year after transplant. Diversity of TCRbeta at day 60 was high in some patients, arising from surviving recipient T cells and thymic progenitors.

Ten or more counts support this clonotype. Its specificity is not known. For TCRbeta, the library was prepared with unique molecular identifiers. Each CDR3 protein is one row after TCRdb ran MiXCR on the PCR reads. The table includes hundreds of thousands of distinct CDR3 sequences, around a sixth detected once. Germline CDR1 and CDR2: SEHNR and FQNEAQ (reference sequence). There are 16 residues in the CDR3. V lost 5 bases and J lost 0, with 13 bases in between. The chain uses TRBV7-9 and TRBJ2-2; either TRBD1 or TRBD2 may fit D (5 bases each). This TCR derives from a male patient aged 2-10 years who had a stem cell transplant for acute lymphoblastic leukemia, so the T cells may come from the graft donor. The sample here was PBMCs, mostly from graft donor cells, taken 360 days after TCRalphabeta/CD19-depleted stem cell transplant. CDR3 in DNA: TGTGCCAGCAGCACAACCGGGACGGCGAACACCGGGGAGCTGTTTTTT. This translates into CASSTTGTANTGELFF.